One and the same sample provided the 10 T cell receptor beta chains below, sequenced in a study of control samples from healthy donors and cancer patients. Sequenced by immunoSEQ multiplex PCR; TCRdb stores in-frame clones only, minus some. The repertoire holds roughly 49,000 clones, with roughly 92% as singletons. Sequenced material: PBMCs. These receptors all come from a man aged 25-45 years with colorectal cancer.

This clone was recorded a few times. CDR3: CASSNSGSSNQPQHF. The CDR3 DNA reads TGTGCCAGTAGTAATTCAGGGTCCAGCAATCAGCCCCAGCATTTT. This chain links TRBV19 with TRBJ1-5; maybe TRBD1 (5 bases). Germline V gene sequence: CDR1 LNHDA, CDR2 SQIVND (reference sequence). The length of the CDR3 is 15 residues. With 4 bases removed from V and 1 base from J, the gap between germline ends came to 11 bases.

Only one count was recorded for this clone. V is TRBV7-2 and J is TRBJ2-2; unclear D gene. The germline CDR1 and CDR2 sequences are SGHTA and FQGNSA. Trimming shortened V by 0 bases and J by 6 bases, and 14 bases separated the two germline ends. CDR3 length: 16 amino acids. The CDR3 sequence: CASSLAQPTLAGELFF. CDR3 in DNA: TGTGCCAGCAGCTTAGCGCAGCCGACTCTCGCCGGGGAGCTGTTTTTT.

The V gene is TRBV6-2 or TRBV6-3, the J gene TRBJ1-5; D remains ambiguous. V gave up 2 bases and J gave up 0 bases, with 8 bases separating them. This CDR3 spans 15 amino acids. Germline CDR1 and CDR2: MNHEY and SVGEGT. The CDR3 DNA reads as TGTGCCAGCAGTTACGTCGGGGATAGCAATCAGCCCCAGCATTTT. Translating it yields CASSYVGDSNQPQHF.

The rearrangement uses TRBV7-9 and TRBJ2-1, with D perhaps TRBD2 (6 bases). This CDR3 comprises 16 residues. Germline V gene sequence: CDR1 SEHNR, CDR2 FQNEAQ (reference sequence). Trimming removed 5 bases at V and 8 bases at J, with 22 bases between. The CDR3 reads CASSLSLRISGDEQFF. The CDR3 DNA follows: TGTGCCAGCAGCCTCAGCTTAAGGATTAGCGGCGATGAGCAGTTCTTC.

This chain links TRBV4-3 with TRBJ1-4; D unclear. Germline CDR1 reads LGHNA; CDR2 reads YSLEER. This CDR3 is 17 amino acids long. V was shortened by 0 bases and J by 0 bases, with 11 bases between the two germline ends. The CDR3 sequence: CASSQDYGPSTNEKLFF. For the CDR3, the DNA is TGCGCCAGCAGCCAAGATTACGGGCCCTCAACTAATGAAAAACTGTTTTTT.

This sequence joins TRBV4-3 and TRBJ2-1; 11 bases line up with TRBD1. The V gene's germline CDR1 is LGHNA and CDR2 YSLEER. This CDR3 region has 15 residues. Trimming at V came to 4 bases and at J to 12 bases, leaving 11 bases not matched to a gene. This CDR3 reads CASSRDWTGGARQFF. The CDR3 bases are TGCGCCAGCAGCCGGGACTGGACAGGGGGCGCGAGGCAGTTCTTC.

The rearrangement uses TRBV19 and TRBJ1-3; D is undetermined. Looked up from germline, CDR1 is LNHDA and CDR2 is SQIVND (reference sequence). CDR3 length equals 16 residues. The ends were cut back, 2 bases at V and 0 bases at J, with 11 bases in the middle. As DNA, the CDR3 is TGTGCCAGTAGTATAAACCACTGGGGCTCTGGAAACACCATATATTTT. Translation gives CASSINHWGSGNTIYF.

This rearrangement joins TRBV6-6 to TRBJ2-5, with D possibly being TRBD1 (5 bases). From germline, CDR1 is MNHNY and CDR2 SVGAGI (reference sequence). The germline V and J ends were trimmed by 5 bases and 4 bases, with 11 bases remaining between them. The CDR3 extends over 13 amino acids. CDR3 DNA sequence: TGTGCCAGCAGTACACAAAGGGGAGAGACCCAGTACTTC. Translating it yields CASSTQRGETQYF.

A word on this clone: No DNA is shown, since the ends of the CDR3 on it are uncertain; the CDR3 is the one TCRdb lists. The chain couples TRBV12-5 to TRBJ1-5. Termini included, the CDR3 measures 14 amino acids. CDR1 and CDR2 (germline): LGHNT, FRNRAP. The CDR3 sequence is CASGLGMGNQPQHF.

The chain links TRBV5-6 to TRBJ2-2; D uncertain. Germline CDR1 and CDR2: SGHDT and YYEEEE. The CDR3 is 13 amino acids. Trimming cost V 0 bases and J 5 bases, with 5 bases left between them. This chain's CDR3 is CASSLEETGELFF. Here the CDR3 DNA reads TGTGCCAGCAGCTTGGAAGAAACCGGGGAGCTGTTTTTT.